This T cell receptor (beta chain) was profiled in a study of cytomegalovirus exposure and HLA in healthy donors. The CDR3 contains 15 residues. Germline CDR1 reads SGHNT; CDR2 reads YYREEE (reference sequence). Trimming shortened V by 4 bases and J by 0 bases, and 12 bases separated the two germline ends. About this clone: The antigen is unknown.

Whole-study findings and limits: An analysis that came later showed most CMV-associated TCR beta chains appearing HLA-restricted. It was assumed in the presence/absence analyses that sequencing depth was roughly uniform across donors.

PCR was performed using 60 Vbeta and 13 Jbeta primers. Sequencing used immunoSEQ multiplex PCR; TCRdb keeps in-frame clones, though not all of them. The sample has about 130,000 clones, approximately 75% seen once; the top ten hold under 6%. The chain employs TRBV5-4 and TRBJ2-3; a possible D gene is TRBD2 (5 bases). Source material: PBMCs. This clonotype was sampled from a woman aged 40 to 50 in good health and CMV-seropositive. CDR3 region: CASSSDYSSTDTQYF. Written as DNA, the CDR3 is TGTGCCAGCAGCAGTGACTACTCTAGCACAGATACGCAGTATTTT.